What follows describes a single T cell receptor beta chain. This record belongs to a study of shared clonotypes between healthy human individuals. Data came from immunoSEQ multiplex PCR; TCRdb stores just in-frame clones and leaves some out. This sample has some 2,100,000 clones; 95% occur once, and the top ten carry around 0.13%. This CDR3 has 17 amino acids. Germline CDR1 and CDR2: SGHDT and YYEEEE. The V gene lost 4 bases and the J gene lost 3 bases, with 19 bases spanning the gap. The chain uses TRBV5-6 and TRBJ2-2; tentatively, D is TRBD2 (7 bases). This receptor was taken from a man between 18 and 35 years old in good health. Input material: naive CD4+ T cells sorted from blood. Subset meaning: CD45RA+ positively selected. CDR3 region: CASSPLRGQGYTGELFF. The DNA of the CDR3 is TGTGCCAGCAGCCCGTTGCGGGGGCAGGGGTACACCGGGGAGCTGTTTTTT.